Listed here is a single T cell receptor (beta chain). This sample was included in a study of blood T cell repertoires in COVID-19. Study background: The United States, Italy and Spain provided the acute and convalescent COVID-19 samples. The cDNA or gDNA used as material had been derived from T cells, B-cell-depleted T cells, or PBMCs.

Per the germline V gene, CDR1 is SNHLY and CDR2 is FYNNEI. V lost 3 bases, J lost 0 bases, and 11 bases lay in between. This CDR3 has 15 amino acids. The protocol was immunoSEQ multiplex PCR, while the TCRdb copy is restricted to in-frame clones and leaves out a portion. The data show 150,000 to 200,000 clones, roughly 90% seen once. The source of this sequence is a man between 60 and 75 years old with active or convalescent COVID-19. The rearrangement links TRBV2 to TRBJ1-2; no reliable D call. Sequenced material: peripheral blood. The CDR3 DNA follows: TGTGCCAGCAGTGATAAGCGAGGAGCTAACTATGGCTACACCTTC. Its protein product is CASSDKRGANYGYTF.